The 28 T cell receptor beta chains reported below all come from one sample, sequenced in a study of blood T cell repertoires in COVID-19. The method was immunoSEQ multiplex PCR; TCRdb's version includes in-frame clones alone and lacks a portion of them. The sample consists of 250,000 to 350,000 clones, more than 75% of them appearing once. The source material was PBMCs or T cells enriched from blood (not recorded which). Receptors were obtained from a young woman who had recovered from COVID-19.

This clone appeared once. DNA for the CDR3: TGTGCCATCAGTGACGAGCTCTCTGGAAACACCATATATTTT. Protein product: CAISDELSGNTIYF. V and J are TRBV10-3 and TRBJ1-3; D ambiguous. V dropped 3 bases and J dropped 0 bases, with 6 bases sitting between them. CDR3 size: 14 residues. Per the germline V gene, CDR1 is ENHRY and CDR2 is SYGVKD.

The V and J genes are TRBV19 and TRBJ1-2, with D unresolved. The V gene's germline CDR1 is LNHDA and CDR2 SQIVND (reference sequence). Trimming took 11 bases from V and 8 from J, leaving 12 bases between them. This CDR3 is built from 10 residues. CDR3 loop: CASMGGGYTF. CDR3 nucleotide sequence: TGTGCCTCAATGGGCGGGGGCTACACCTTC.

The J gene is TRBJ2-6, the V gene TRBV27, with TRBD1 matching 8 bases. Losses at the gene ends were 5 bases for V and 4 bases for J; bases not matched to a gene: 7. CDR1 MNHEY and CDR2 SMNVEV come from the germline V gene (reference sequence). The CDR3 is 16 amino acids. The CDR3 DNA follows: TGTGCCAGCAGTCCCGGACAGGGACGAGGGGCCAACGTCCTGACTTTC. This sequence encodes CASSPGQGRGANVLTF. The variable domain in full, completed from reference TRBV27 and TRBJ2-6, reads EAQVTQNPRYLITVTGKKLTVTCSQNMNHEYMSWYRQDPGLGLRQIYYSMNVEVTDKGDVPEGYKVSRKEKRNFPLILESPSPNQTSLYFCASSPGQGRGANVLTFGAGSRLTVL.

The J gene is TRBJ1-2, the V gene TRBV30; D gene uncertain. Germline V gene lookup returns CDR1 GTSNPN and CDR2 SVGIG (reference sequence). V was shortened by 0 bases and J by 10 bases, with 9 bases between the two germline ends. The CDR3 sequence is 11 residues long. CDR3 loop: CAWSVPGFYTF. CDR3 in DNA: TGTGCCTGGAGTGTACCCGGGTTCTACACCTTC.

The gene calls are TRBV19 and TRBJ1-2; D is undetermined. V shed 4 bases and J shed 0 bases, with 9 bases lying between them. The germline gives CDR1 LNHDA, CDR2 SQIVND (reference sequence). The CDR3 runs 14 residues. CDR3 sequence: CASSKEESNYGYTF. The CDR3, as DNA: TGTGCCAGTAGTAAAGAGGAGTCTAACTATGGCTACACCTTC. The full variable domain, in which reference TRBV19 and TRBJ1-2 provide the parts outside the CDR3, is DGGITQSPKYLFRKEGQNVTLSCEQNLNHDAMYWYRQDPGQGLRLIYYSQIVNDFQKGDIAEGYSVSREKKESFPLTVTSAQKNPTAFYLCASSKEESNYGYTFGSGTRLTVV.

The chain recombines TRBV20-1 with TRBJ1-2; TRBD1 is a possible D gene (5 bases). Trimming left V 3 bases short and J 1 base short, with 9 bases between. Germline loops: CDR1 DFQATT, CDR2 SNEGSKA (reference sequence). The CDR3 consists of 13 residues. The CDR3 coding sequence is TGCAGTGCTAGTTCTGGACATAACTATGGCTACACCTTC. This gives the protein CSASSGHNYGYTF.

This clone was picked up one time. The chain combines TRBV7-3 with TRBJ2-1; D might be TRBD1 (5 bases). CDR3 length equals 15 residues. Germline V lookup: CDR1 SGHTA, CDR2 FQGTGA. The V end lost 2 bases, the J end lost 7 bases, and 15 bases lay between the germline ends. This CDR3 is CASSLAGPRLNEQFF. CDR3 DNA: TGTGCCAGCAGCTTAGCAGGGCCCAGGTTGAATGAGCAGTTCTTC.

This clone was counted a single time. This chain links TRBV6-4 with TRBJ2-7; possible D gene TRBD1, 5 bases. The V and J ends lost 2 bases and 1 base respectively, with 6 bases between them. Germline loops: CDR1 MRHNA, CDR2 SNTAGT. This CDR3 contains 13 residues. CDR3 sequence (DNA): TGTGCCAGCAGTGACGACAGATCCTACGAGCAGTACTTC. Encoded protein: CASSDDRSYEQYF.

The J gene is TRBJ2-3, the V gene TRBV9, with 7 nucleotides matching TRBD2. Germline CDR1 is SGDLS and CDR2 is YYNGEE. The ends lost 3 bases at V and 1 base at J; junction bases unmatched: 5. The CDR3 covers 15 residues. Here the CDR3 reads CASSGPSGGTDTQYF. CDR3 DNA sequence: TGTGCCAGCAGCGGCCCTAGCGGAGGCACAGATACGCAGTATTTT.

This chain uses TRBV14 with TRBJ1-2; 7 bases are a match to TRBD1. Germline V gene sequence: CDR1 SGHDN, CDR2 FVKESK. The ends lost 4 bases at V and 1 base at J; junction bases unmatched: 3. The CDR3 is made up of 14 amino acids. The CDR3 here is CASSPGTVNYGYTF. CDR3 coding DNA: TGTGCCAGCAGCCCTGGGACAGTTAACTATGGCTACACCTTC. The variable domain in full, with the rest retrieved from reference TRBV14 and TRBJ1-2, is EAGVTQFPSHSVIEKGQTVTLRCDPISGHDNLYWYRRVMGKEIKFLLHFVKESKQDESGMPNNRFLAERTGGTYSTLKVQPAELEDSGVYFCASSPGTVNYGYTFGSGTRLTVV.

The chain recombines TRBV7-6 with TRBJ2-3, with 8 nucleotides matching TRBD1. This CDR3 region has 15 residues. V gave up 5 bases and J gave up 3 bases; unmatched junction bases: 7. Germline V gene sequence: CDR1 SGHVS, CDR2 FNYEAQ. The CDR3 here is CASSTGGRITDTQYF. The CDR3 bases are TGTGCCAGCAGCACAGGGGGGAGGATTACAGATACGCAGTATTTT.

This clone was seen a few times. The chain uses TRBV19 and TRBJ2-2; weak D call: TRBD1 (5 bases). V was clipped by 3 bases and J by 7 bases, with 12 bases between them. CDR1 and CDR2 from the germline V gene are LNHDA and SQIVND (reference sequence). The CDR3 extends over 14 amino acids. The CDR3 region has the DNA TGTGCCAGTAGTATCAAGGGGCCGCGCGGGGAGCTGTTTTTT. It is translated as CASSIKGPRGELFF. The variable domain in full, completed from reference TRBV19 and TRBJ2-2, reads DGGITQSPKYLFRKEGQNVTLSCEQNLNHDAMYWYRQDPGQGLRLIYYSQIVNDFQKGDIAEGYSVSREKKESFPLTVTSAQKNPTAFYLCASSIKGPRGELFFGEGSRLTVL.

For the CDR3, the DNA is TGTGCCTGGGGCCCAATAGGGGGCAATCAGCCCCAGCATTTT. Translation gives CAWGPIGGNQPQHF. V usage is TRBV30 and J usage is TRBJ1-5, with D possibly TRBD1 on 5 matching bases. This CDR3 region has 14 residues. Trimming cost V 5 bases and J 2 bases, with 13 bases left between them. Germline-derived CDR1 and CDR2 are GTSNPN and SVGIG (reference sequence).

V and J are TRBV27 and TRBJ1-2, with D perhaps matching TRBD1 (6 bases). Germline V gene sequence: CDR1 MNHEY, CDR2 SMNVEV (reference sequence). Trimming stripped 7 bases from V and 5 bases from J, with 20 bases between. The CDR3 is made up of 15 amino acids. The chain's CDR3 is CASKDPQGSFYGYTF. The CDR3 coding sequence is TGTGCCAGCAAAGACCCCCAGGGGAGTTTTTATGGCTACACCTTC.

The chain uses TRBV12-3 or TRBV12-4 and TRBJ1-1; TRBD1 aligns across 9 bases. V shed 5 bases, J shed 4 bases, and the junction held 2 bases outside the gene matches. The CDR3 loop spans 13 amino acids. The CDR3 protein is CASSKDRGTEAFF. Written as DNA, the CDR3 is TGTGCCAGCAGTAAGGACAGGGGCACTGAAGCTTTCTTT.

V is TRBV2 and J is TRBJ1-5; D is unclear. The CDR3 consists of 14 residues. Between the trimmed V and J ends, which lost 5 bases and 4 bases, there was a span of 12 bases. Germline CDR1 SNHLY, CDR2 FYNNEI. The CDR3 reads CASSIGLLNQPQHF. CDR3 DNA: TGTGCCAGCAGTATCGGACTCCTGAATCAGCCCCAGCATTTT.

This rearrangement joins TRBV11-2 to TRBJ2-1, with 11 positions matching TRBD2. With V trimmed by 5 bases and J by 7 bases, 10 bases remained unmatched. This CDR3 comprises 16 residues. CDR1 and CDR2 (germline): SGHAT, FQNNGV. The CDR3 bases are TGTGCCAGCAGCCCCCGTCTTCCTAGCGGGAGGAATGAGCAGTTCTTC. This translates into CASSPRLPSGRNEQFF.

V is TRBV4-1 and J is TRBJ1-4; D is unclear. Germline CDR1 is MGHRA and CDR2 is YSYEKL. The CDR3 is 16 residues long. The V gene lost 0 bases and the J gene lost 0 bases, with 8 bases spanning the gap. The CDR3: CASSQDGTTTNEKLFF. For the CDR3, the DNA is TGCGCCAGCAGCCAAGATGGTACAACAACTAATGAAAAACTGTTTTTT.

The chain is built from TRBV30 and TRBJ1-2; D gene uncertain. This CDR3 region has 13 residues. Per germline, CDR1 GTSNPN and CDR2 SVGIG (reference sequence). V was pared by 0 bases and J by 9 bases, with 14 bases between. Here the CDR3 reads CAWSVSGIGSYTF. For the CDR3, the DNA is TGTGCCTGGAGTGTATCGGGAATAGGGAGCTACACCTTC.

V and J are TRBV29-1 and TRBJ2-1; 7 bases fit TRBD2. Germline V gene sequence: CDR1 SQVTM, CDR2 ANQGSEA. J gave up 0 bases and V 8 bases, and 4 bases lay outside the gene matches. The CDR3 spans 13 residues. The CDR3, as DNA: TGCAGCTTGGGCGGGAGCTCCTACAATGAGCAGTTCTTC. Encoded protein: CSLGGSSYNEQFF.

The V call is TRBV4-2, the J call TRBJ2-6; D ambiguous. Germline CDR1 and CDR2: LGHNA and YNFKEQ. V lost 1 base and J lost 1, with 8 bases in between. The CDR3 extends over 16 amino acids. CDR3 protein: CASSQGERSGANVLTF. The CDR3 coding sequence is TGTGCCAGCAGCCAAGGCGAGCGTTCTGGGGCCAACGTCCTGACTTTC.

This chain uses TRBV4-1 with TRBJ1-6, with TRBD1 identical over 7 bases. The CDR3 sequence is 16 residues long. Germline V gives CDR1 MGHRA, CDR2 YSYEKL. The ends lost 1 base at V and 3 bases at J; junction bases unmatched: 3. The CDR3 coding sequence is TGCGCCAGCAGCCAAGCCCGGGACAGCTATAATTCACCCCTCCACTTT. Translated: CASSQARDSYNSPLHF.

This clone has a single count. The CDR3 sequence is CASSQVLGRSNTQYF. The CDR3 DNA is TGCGCCAGCAGCCAAGTCCTGGGCCGTTCGAATACGCAGTATTTT. This chain joins TRBV4-1 and TRBJ2-3, with D unclear. The CDR3 has 15 amino acids. Deletions cut 1 base from V and 7 bases from J, with 15 bases between. Germline CDR1 reads MGHRA; CDR2 reads YSYEKL.

The rearrangement uses TRBV3-1 (or the pseudogene TRBV3-2) and TRBJ1-2; D might be TRBD1 (6 bases). The CDR3 is 17 residues long. Germline assignment: CDR1 LGHDT and CDR2 YNNKEL (reference sequence). Trimming took off 4 bases at V and 3 bases at J, with 21 bases between the two ends. Here the CDR3 DNA reads TGTGCCAGCAGCCCACCCCGAAGGGGGATATCTGACTATGGCTACACCTTC. Residues: CASSPPRRGISDYGYTF.

The J gene is TRBJ1-4, the V gene TRBV27, with D unresolved. In germline, CDR1 is MNHEY, CDR2 SMNVEV (reference sequence). The CDR3 contains 12 residues. Trimming stripped 7 bases from V and 7 bases from J, with 10 bases between. CDR3 coding DNA: TGTGCCAGCAAGGTTGGAGGTGAAAAACTGTTTTTT. This gives the protein CASKVGGEKLFF.

The CDR3 protein is CASRGDRGLGNTIYF. CDR3 sequence (DNA): TGTGCCAGCAGAGGGGACAGGGGGCTCGGAAACACCATATATTTT. The chain links TRBV28 to TRBJ1-3; 12 bases are shared with TRBD1. The length of the CDR3 is 15 residues. J lost 4 bases, V lost 6 bases, and 4 bases had no gene match. Germline V lookup: CDR1 MDHEN, CDR2 SYDVKM.

The chain has TRBV19 and TRBJ1-4; 11 bases agree with TRBD1. This CDR3 comprises 13 residues. Germline V lookup: CDR1 LNHDA, CDR2 SQIVND (reference sequence). J lost 6 bases, V lost 10 bases, and 4 bases had no gene match. CDR3 amino acids: CATRDRGDEKLFF. The CDR3 nucleotides read TGTGCCACCCGGGACAGGGGGGATGAAAAACTGTTTTTT.

Here the CDR3 reads CASSLGLANEQFF. CDR3 DNA sequence: TGTGCCAGCAGTCTGGGACTAGCCAATGAGCAGTTCTTC. The V call is TRBV27, the J call TRBJ2-1; 9 positions agree with TRBD2. Germline lookup yields CDR1 MNHEY and CDR2 SMNVEV (reference sequence). J gave up 6 bases and V 5 bases, and 2 bases lay outside the gene matches. The CDR3 totals 13 residues.